Below are 30 T cell receptor beta chains sequenced from a single sample in a study of CD8 T cells in ankylosing spondylitis. Via MiXCR, TCRdb re-called the 5' RACE reads, giving one row per CDR3 protein. This repertoire shows around 150,000 distinct CDR3 sequences, roughly 6.6% found once; its top ten account for roughly 12%. The sequenced material came from blood, either unsorted or a sorted T cell fraction (not recorded which). The receptors derive from a female donor with ankylosing spondylitis or in good health (not recorded which).

The rearrangement joins TRBV30 to TRBJ2-3, with D perhaps being TRBD1 or TRBD2 (5 bases each). V lost 7 bases to trimming and J lost 5 bases, with 13 bases between them. The CDR3 is made up of 12 amino acids. The germline CDR1 and CDR2 sequences are GTSNPN and SVGIG (reference sequence). For the CDR3, the DNA is TGTGCCTCGGGACGGGGAGTAGATACGCAGTATTTT. As protein: CASGRGVDTQYF.

This clonotype was counted many times. The chain couples TRBV4-1 to TRBJ2-3, with D uncertain. Trimming pared 4 bases from V and 1 base from J, leaving 3 bases between. Germline V gives CDR1 MGHRA, CDR2 YSYEKL. The CDR3 is made up of 12 amino acids. The CDR3: CASSRGTDTQYF. For the CDR3, the DNA is TGCGCCAGCAGCCGCGGCACAGATACGCAGTATTTT.

Concerning this clonotype itself: A read error may explain this, as a much larger clone is one base away. The chain combines TRBV28 with TRBJ2-7; no firm D call. The CDR3 loop spans 10 amino acids. Germline V lookup: CDR1 MDHEN, CDR2 SYDVKM. The ends were cut back, 8 bases at V and 6 bases at J, with 8 bases in the middle. CDR3: CASHPPEQYF. The CDR3 DNA reads TGTGCCAGCCACCCGCCCGAGCAGTACTTC. Combining the CDR3 with reference TRBV28 and TRBJ2-7 gives the whole variable domain DVKVTQSSRYLVKRTGEKVFLECVQDMDHENMFWYRQDPGLGLRLIYFSYDVKMKEKGDIPEGYSVSREKKERFSLILESASTNQTSMYLCASHPPEQYFGPGTRLTVT.

This clonotype was counted at least ten times. The chain employs TRBV12-3 or TRBV12-4 and TRBJ2-1; TRBD1 matches 10 bases. J gave up 6 bases and V 4 bases, and 6 bases lay outside the gene matches. This CDR3 has 15 residues. The CDR3 is CASSSGTGVFNEQFF. In DNA, the CDR3 is TGTGCCAGCAGTTCCGGGACAGGGGTTTTCAATGAGCAGTTCTTC.

This clonotype was counted many times. The chain uses TRBV12-3 or TRBV12-4 and TRBJ2-1; possible D gene TRBD2, 6 bases. Trimming left V 3 bases short and J 7 bases short, with 10 bases between. CDR3 length: 13 residues. CDR3 nucleotides: TGTGCCAGCAGTTTTTCGGCGGGGAATGAGCAGTTCTTC. As protein: CASSFSAGNEQFF.

This clonotype has ten or more counts. This sequence joins TRBV5-1 and TRBJ1-1; D is uncertain. Looked up from germline, CDR1 is SGHRS and CDR2 is YFSETQ. V shed 2 bases and J shed 6 bases, with 11 bases lying between them. The CDR3 loop spans 13 amino acids. CDR3 DNA: TGCGCCAGCAGCTTAATTCCCGGCGCTGAAGCTTTCTTT. As protein: CASSLIPGAEAFF.

There are many counts of this clonotype. This chain connects TRBV20-1 to TRBJ2-7; 7 positions agree with TRBD1. CDR1 DFQATT and CDR2 SNEGSKA come from the germline V gene (reference sequence). After removal of 6 bases from V and 4 bases from J, the junction contained 12 bases not matched to a gene. The CDR3 covers 14 residues. CDR3 amino acids: CSALEGAEGYEQYF. CDR3 DNA: TGCAGTGCCTTAGAGGGGGCAGAGGGATACGAGCAGTACTTC.

This clonotype was observed at least ten times. The chain's CDR3 is CASSHSFRAYEQYF. CDR3 coding DNA: TGTGCCAGCAGCCATTCCTTCAGGGCCTACGAGCAGTACTTC. V gene TRBV3-1 combines with J gene TRBJ2-7, with D maybe TRBD1 (5 bases). Trimming took 3 bases from V and 2 from J, leaving 11 bases between them. CDR3 size: 14 residues. Per germline, CDR1 LGHDT and CDR2 YNNKEL (reference sequence).

This clonotype was detected ten times or more. V usage is TRBV12-3 or TRBV12-4 and J usage is TRBJ1-1, with unresolved D. The CDR3 extends over 14 amino acids. Trimming pared 5 bases from V and 1 base from J, leaving 11 bases between. The CDR3 protein is CASSRGGGNTEAFF. The DNA for the CDR3 is TGTGCCAGCAGTCGCGGAGGTGGGAACACTGAAGCTTTCTTT.

The chain links TRBV29-1 to TRBJ2-3; 7 bases align to TRBD1. J lost 4 bases, V lost 7 bases, and 5 bases had no gene match. The CDR3 is 12 residues long. Germline V gene data show CDR1 as SQVTM and CDR2 as ANQGSEA. The DNA for the CDR3 is TGCAGCGCCAACAGGGGCGCAGATACGCAGTATTTT. Its protein product is CSANRGADTQYF.

This clonotype was seen repeatedly, ten times or more. V and J are TRBV5-1 and TRBJ1-5; D call uncertain. V lost 0 bases to trimming and J lost 1 base, with 11 bases between them. This CDR3 region has 16 residues. Germline assignment: CDR1 SGHRS and CDR2 YFSETQ. The CDR3 DNA sequence: TGCGCCAGCAGCTTGGGGGGTTTGCGGAGCAATCAGCCCCAGCATTTT. Protein: CASSLGGLRSNQPQHF.

Ten or more counts support this clonotype. This chain links TRBV5-1 with TRBJ2-3; the D call may be TRBD1 or TRBD2 (5 bases each). From germline, CDR1 is SGHRS and CDR2 YFSETQ. This CDR3 has 13 residues. V lost 5 bases and J lost 5, with 12 bases in between. The DNA of the CDR3 is TGCGCCAGCAGGTGGGGGAGTGGAGATACGCAGTATTTT. Its protein product is CASRWGSGDTQYF.

Ten or more counts support this clonotype. This chain joins TRBV2 and TRBJ2-3; D is uncertain. Germline CDR1 SNHLY, CDR2 FYNNEI. Trimming left V 2 bases short and J 6 bases short, with 6 bases between. The CDR3 consists of 12 residues. The CDR3 nucleotides read TGTGCCAGCAGTGAAACGAGGGATACGCAGTATTTT. As protein: CASSETRDTQYF.

At least ten counts were recorded for this clonotype. This sequence joins TRBV12-3 or TRBV12-4 and TRBJ1-3; the match to TRBD1 covers 7 bases. The CDR3 has 14 amino acids. V trimming: 6 bases; J trimming: 4 bases; junction bases outside the gene matches: 6. The CDR3 reads CASSHTGDGNTIYF. DNA for the CDR3: TGTGCCAGCAGCCATACAGGGGACGGAAACACCATATATTTT.

The chain uses TRBV19 and TRBJ1-5, with a weak D call TRBD1 (5 bases). V lost 5 bases to trimming and J lost 2 bases, with 16 bases between them. Germline-derived CDR1 and CDR2 are LNHDA and SQIVND (reference sequence). This CDR3 contains 16 residues. Here the CDR3 reads CASSPRRGMGNQPQHF. The CDR3, as DNA: TGTGCCAGTAGTCCTCGGAGGGGAATGGGCAATCAGCCCCAGCATTTT.

This clonotype was found many times. The V gene is TRBV7-9, the J gene TRBJ2-6; either TRBD1 or TRBD2 may fit D (5 bases each). CDR1 and CDR2 from the germline V gene are SEHNR and FQNEAQ (reference sequence). CDR3 size: 16 residues. With 1 base removed from V and 3 bases from J, the gap between germline ends came to 10 bases. CDR3 protein: CASSLGGASGANVLTF. DNA of the CDR3: TGTGCCAGCAGCTTAGGAGGGGCTAGTGGGGCCAACGTCCTGACTTTC.

The chain couples TRBV5-6 to TRBJ2-1; D is possibly TRBD1 or TRBD2 (7 bases each). The germline gives CDR1 SGHDT, CDR2 YYEEEE. The germline V and J ends were trimmed by 9 bases and 4 bases, with 23 bases remaining between them. The CDR3 sequence is 16 residues long. Here the CDR3 reads CAMGPGGGTVYNEQFF. CDR3 bases: TGTGCCATGGGCCCAGGGGGAGGGACAGTTTACAATGAGCAGTTCTTC.

There are many counts of this clonotype. The chain employs TRBV5-1 and TRBJ2-3; 9 bases align to TRBD1. The CDR3 contains 17 residues. Trimming at V came to 5 bases and at J to 0 bases, leaving 10 bases not matched to a gene. Germline CDR1 SGHRS, CDR2 YFSETQ. The CDR3 region has the DNA TGCGCCAGCAGAATGGGACAGGGATGGAGTAGCACAGATACGCAGTATTTT. Protein sequence: CASRMGQGWSSTDTQYF. Full variable domain (rest looked up from reference TRBV5-1 and TRBJ2-3): KAGVTQTPRYLIKTRGQQVTLSCSPISGHRSVSWYQQTPGQGLQFLFEYFSETQRNKGNFPGRFSGRQFSNSRSEMNVSTLELGDSALYLCASRMGQGWSSTDTQYFGPGTRLTVL.

The table lists this clonotype with a few counts. The genes are TRBV7-2 and TRBJ1-2, with TRBD1 matching 7 bases. The CDR3 is 16 residues long. Germline V CDR1 and CDR2: SGHTA, FQGNSA. V was pared by 5 bases and J by 7 bases, with 16 bases of the junction left unmatched. CDR3 DNA: TGTGCCAGCAGCGATCGGGTCGGAGGGGGCGCGGGTGGCTACACCTTC. Amino acid sequence: CASSDRVGGGAGGYTF.

A remark on this clonotype: A read error is possible here, since a much larger clone lies one base away. This chain's CDR3 is CASSLTIQYF. The CDR3 DNA reads TGTGCCAGCAGCCTAACCATTCAGTACTTC. V gene TRBV6-6 combines with J gene TRBJ2-4; D not resolved. The germline V and J ends were trimmed by 6 bases and 9 bases, with 6 bases remaining between them. This CDR3 contains 10 residues. CDR1 and CDR2 (germline): MNHNY, SVGAGI (reference sequence).

This clonotype was seen at least ten times. This chain connects TRBV12-3 or TRBV12-4 to TRBJ1-1; maybe TRBD1 (6 bases). This CDR3 spans 14 amino acids. Trimming cost V 3 bases and J 6 bases, with 14 bases left between them. This CDR3 is CASSFFGGGPEAFF. CDR3 nucleotides: TGTGCCAGCAGTTTTTTCGGAGGGGGTCCTGAAGCTTTCTTT.

This clonotype was detected ten times or more. This sequence joins TRBV10-3 and TRBJ1-1, with a weak D call TRBD1 (5 bases). Trimming took off 6 bases at V and 0 bases at J, with 8 bases between the two ends. Per germline, CDR1 ENHRY and CDR2 SYGVKD. This CDR3 spans 13 amino acids. CDR3 residues: CAISPRVNTEAFF. DNA for the CDR3: TGTGCCATCAGCCCCAGGGTGAACACTGAAGCTTTCTTT.

This clonotype was seen repeatedly, ten times or more. The chain carries TRBV6-1 and TRBJ1-1; D may be TRBD1 (5 bases). Germline V gene sequence: CDR1 MNHNS, CDR2 SASEGT. CDR3 length equals 13 residues. V shed 6 bases and J shed 7 bases, with 15 bases lying between them. CDR3 DNA: TGTGCCAGCAGCCCGGGGGGGAGGCTTGAAGCTTTCTTT. Amino acid sequence: CASSPGGRLEAFF.

This clonotype was counted ten times or more. The chain joins TRBV4-3 to TRBJ1-1; unclear D gene. Germline CDR1 and CDR2: LGHNA and YSLEER. The V and J ends lost 2 bases and 3 bases respectively, with 16 bases between them. The CDR3 is 16 residues long. CDR3: CASSQRSSPWDTEAFF. CDR3 in DNA: TGCGCCAGCAGCCAAAGGTCTTCTCCTTGGGACACTGAAGCTTTCTTT.

This clonotype was detected only once. This chain joins TRBV7-3 and TRBJ2-3, with 8 positions matching TRBD1. With 11 bases clipped from V and 0 bases from J, the junction kept 7 bases outside the gene matches. From germline, CDR1 is SGHTA and CDR2 FQGTGA. CDR3 size: 14 residues. DNA of the CDR3: TGTGCCGGCACCTGGGACAGGAGCACAGATACGCAGTATTTT. Translating gives CAGTWDRSTDTQYF.

This clonotype was counted ten times or more. The chain couples TRBV18 to TRBJ2-1; D is undetermined. Germline V gene lookup returns CDR1 KGHSH and CDR2 LQKENI. The CDR3 runs to 16 residues. V lost 4 bases to trimming and J lost 5 bases, with 18 bases between them. The CDR3 sequence is CASSRPLSPRDNEQFF. Here the CDR3 DNA reads TGTGCCAGCTCACGACCCCTTAGCCCGAGAGACAATGAGCAGTTCTTC. Together with reference TRBV18 and TRBJ2-1, the CDR3 gives the full variable domain: NAGVMQNPRHLVRRRGQEARLRCSPMKGHSHVYWYRQLPEEGLKFMVYLQKENIIDESGMPKERFSAEFPKEGPSILRIQQVVRGDSAAYFCASSRPLSPRDNEQFFGPGTRLTVL.

Only one count was recorded for this clonotype. This chain links TRBV7-2 with TRBJ1-1; D ambiguous. Germline V gene lookup returns CDR1 SGHTA and CDR2 FQGNSA. Trimming stripped 0 bases from V and 1 base from J, with 9 bases between. The CDR3 length is 15 residues. The CDR3 nucleotides read TGTGCCAGCAGCTTAGCATGGACGAGGAACACTGAAGCTTTCTTT. Translated: CASSLAWTRNTEAFF. Drawing the rest from reference TRBV7-2 and TRBJ1-1, the complete variable domain is GAGVSQSPSNKVTEKGKDVELRCDPISGHTALYWYRQSLGQGLEFLIYFQGNSAPDKSGLPSDRFSAERTGGSVSTLTIQRTQQEDSAVYLCASSLAWTRNTEAFFGQGTRLTVV.

The chain employs TRBV7-2 and TRBJ1-1, with 10 bases aligning to TRBD1. Germline assignment: CDR1 SGHTA and CDR2 FQGNSA. The CDR3 length is 15 residues. V gave up 3 bases and J gave up 7 bases; unmatched junction bases: 8. The CDR3 here is CASSFTGTGANEAFF. The CDR3 DNA follows: TGTGCCAGCAGCTTTACCGGGACAGGGGCAAATGAAGCTTTCTTT.

This clonotype was observed a handful of times. This chain joins TRBV5-1 and TRBJ2-1, with a possible D match to TRBD1 (6 bases). The CDR3 contains 17 residues. Germline V gene lookup returns CDR1 SGHRS and CDR2 YFSETQ. V shed 4 bases and J shed 6 bases, with 23 bases lying between them. DNA for the CDR3: TGCGCCAGCAGCCCCAGGACCGGACAGAATTTACGCAATGAGCAGTTCTTC. It yields the protein CASSPRTGQNLRNEQFF.

This clonotype was counted many times. This chain joins TRBV15 and TRBJ1-3; 9 nucleotides agree with TRBD1. With V trimmed by 1 base and J by 0 bases, 1 base remained unmatched. The CDR3 has 16 residues. Germline V gene lookup returns CDR1 LNHNV and CDR2 YYDKDF (reference sequence). The CDR3 coding sequence is TGTGCCACCAGCAGAGTGGGACAGGGCTCTGGAAACACCATATATTTT. This translates into CATSRVGQGSGNTIYF.